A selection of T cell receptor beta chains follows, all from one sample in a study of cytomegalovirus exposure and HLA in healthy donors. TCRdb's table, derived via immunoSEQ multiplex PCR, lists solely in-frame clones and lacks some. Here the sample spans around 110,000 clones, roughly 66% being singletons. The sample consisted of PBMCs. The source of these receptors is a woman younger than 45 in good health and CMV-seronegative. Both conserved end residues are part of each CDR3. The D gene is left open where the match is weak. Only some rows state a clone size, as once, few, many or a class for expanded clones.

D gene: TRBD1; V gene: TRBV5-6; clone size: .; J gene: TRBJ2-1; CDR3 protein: CASSLGQYYNEQFF; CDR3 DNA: TGTGCCAGCAGCCTGGGACAGTACTACAATGAGCAGTTCTTC
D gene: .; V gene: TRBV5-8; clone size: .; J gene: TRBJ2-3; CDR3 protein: CASSSQGGQTDTQYF; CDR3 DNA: TGTGCCAGCAGCTCCCAGGGGGGACAGACAGATACGCAGTATTTT
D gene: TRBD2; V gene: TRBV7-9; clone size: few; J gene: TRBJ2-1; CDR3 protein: CASSLVRTSGASGYNEQFF; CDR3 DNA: TGTGCCAGCAGCTTAGTCAGGACTAGCGGGGCCTCCGGCTACAATGAGCAGTTCTTC
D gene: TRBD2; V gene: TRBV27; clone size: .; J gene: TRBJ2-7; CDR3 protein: CASSLLGTSGSLEQYF; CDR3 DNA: TGTGCCAGCAGTTTATTGGGGACTAGCGGGAGCTTAGAGCAGTACTTC
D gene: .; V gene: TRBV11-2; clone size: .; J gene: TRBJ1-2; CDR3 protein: CASRGIAIDYTF; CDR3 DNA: TGTGCCAGCCGCGGGATAGCTATTGACTACACCTTC
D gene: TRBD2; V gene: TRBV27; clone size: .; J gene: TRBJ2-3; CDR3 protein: CASRAGGLAQYF; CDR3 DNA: TGTGCCAGTAGAGCGGGAGGATTAGCGCAGTATTTT
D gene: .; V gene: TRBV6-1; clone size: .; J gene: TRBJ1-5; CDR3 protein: CASSGTGSSQPQHF; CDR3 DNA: TGTGCCAGCAGTGGAACAGGGTCGAGTCAGCCCCAGCATTTT
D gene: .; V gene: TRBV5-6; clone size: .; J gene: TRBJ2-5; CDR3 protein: CASSSSAPGETQYF; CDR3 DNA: TGTGCCAGCAGCTCCTCCGCCCCAGGGGAGACCCAGTACTTC
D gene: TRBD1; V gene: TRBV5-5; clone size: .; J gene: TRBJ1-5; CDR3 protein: CASSPRQGTYQPQHF; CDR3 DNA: TGTGCCAGCAGCCCAAGACAGGGCACCTATCAGCCCCAGCATTTT
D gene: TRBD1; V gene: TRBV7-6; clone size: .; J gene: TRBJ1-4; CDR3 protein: CASSLSTGANEKLFF; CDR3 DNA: TGTGCCAGCAGCTTATCGACAGGGGCTAATGAAAAACTGTTTTTT
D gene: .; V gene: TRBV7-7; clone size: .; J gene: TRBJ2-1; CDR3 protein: CASAVGREPNEQFF; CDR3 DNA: TGTGCCAGCGCCGTGGGGCGGGAACCCAATGAGCAGTTCTTC
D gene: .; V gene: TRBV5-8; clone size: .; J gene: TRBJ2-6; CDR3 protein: CASSSGNSGANVLTF; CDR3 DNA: TGTGCCAGCAGCTCTGGCAACTCTGGGGCCAACGTCCTGACTTTC
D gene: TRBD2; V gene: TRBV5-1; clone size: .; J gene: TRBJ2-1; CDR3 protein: CASSPGLVLGREQFF; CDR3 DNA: TGCGCCAGCAGCCCGGGACTAGTCCTCGGTAGGGAGCAGTTCTTC
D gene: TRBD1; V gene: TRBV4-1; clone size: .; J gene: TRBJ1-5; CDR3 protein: CASSPGQGAGQPQHF; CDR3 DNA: TGCGCCAGCAGCCCGGGACAGGGGGCAGGTCAGCCCCAGCATTTT
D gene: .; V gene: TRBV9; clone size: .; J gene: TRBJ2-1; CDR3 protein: CASSVGGGTYNEQFF; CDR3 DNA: TGTGCCAGCAGCGTAGGAGGGGGTACCTACAATGAGCAGTTCTTC
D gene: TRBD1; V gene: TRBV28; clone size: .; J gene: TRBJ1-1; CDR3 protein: CASRKGTVGTEAFF; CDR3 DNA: TGTGCCAGCAGAAAAGGGACAGTTGGTACTGAAGCTTTCTTT
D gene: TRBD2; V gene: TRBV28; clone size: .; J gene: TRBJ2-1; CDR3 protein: CASSLYRTSGIHNEQFF; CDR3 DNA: TGTGCCAGCAGTTTATACCGAACTAGCGGGATCCACAATGAGCAGTTCTTC
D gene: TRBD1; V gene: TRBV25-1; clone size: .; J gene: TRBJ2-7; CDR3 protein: CASSRGPYEQYF; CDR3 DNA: TGTGCCAGCAGCAGGGGGCCCTACGAGCAGTACTTC
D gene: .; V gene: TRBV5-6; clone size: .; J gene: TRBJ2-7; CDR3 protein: CASSLSGAVYEQYF; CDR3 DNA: TGTGCCAGCAGCTTATCAGGGGCGGTCTACGAGCAGTACTTC
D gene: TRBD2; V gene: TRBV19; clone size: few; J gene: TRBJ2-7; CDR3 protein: CASSASGGSSYEQYF; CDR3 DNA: TGTGCCAGTAGCGCTAGCGGAGGGAGCTCCTACGAGCAGTACTTC
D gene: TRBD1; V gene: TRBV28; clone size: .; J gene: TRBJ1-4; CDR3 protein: CASHGTGYEKLFF; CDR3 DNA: TGTGCCAGCCACGGGACAGGGTATGAAAAACTGTTTTTT
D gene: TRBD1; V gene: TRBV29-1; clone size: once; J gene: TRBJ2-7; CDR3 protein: CSAGTGGYEQYF; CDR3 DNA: TGCAGCGCCGGGACAGGGGGATACGAGCAGTACTTC
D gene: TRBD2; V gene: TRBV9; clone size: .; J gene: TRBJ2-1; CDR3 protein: CASSGLAGGRSNEQFF; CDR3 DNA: TGTGCCAGCAGCGGACTAGCGGGAGGGCGGTCAAATGAGCAGTTCTTC
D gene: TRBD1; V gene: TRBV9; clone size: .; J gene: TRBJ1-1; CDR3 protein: CASSVGGQAPPEAFF; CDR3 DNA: TGTGCCAGCAGCGTAGGGGGACAGGCCCCACCTGAAGCTTTCTTT
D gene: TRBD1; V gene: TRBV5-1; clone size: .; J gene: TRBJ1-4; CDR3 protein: CASSPGTGLTNEKLFF; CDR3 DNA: TGCGCCAGCAGTCCCGGGACAGGGTTAACTAATGAAAAACTGTTTTTT
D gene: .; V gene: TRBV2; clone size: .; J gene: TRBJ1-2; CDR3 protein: CASSQGTHYGYTF; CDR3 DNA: TGTGCCAGCAGCCAAGGGACACACTATGGCTACACCTTC
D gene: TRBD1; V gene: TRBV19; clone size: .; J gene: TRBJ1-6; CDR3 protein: CASSLSRTGNSPLHF; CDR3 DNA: TGTGCCAGTAGTCTCAGTAGGACAGGAAATTCACCCCTCCACTTT
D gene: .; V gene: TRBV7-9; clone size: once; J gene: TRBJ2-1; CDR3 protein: CASSSDLNNEQFF; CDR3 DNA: TGTGCCAGCAGCTCGGACTTAAACAATGAGCAGTTCTTC
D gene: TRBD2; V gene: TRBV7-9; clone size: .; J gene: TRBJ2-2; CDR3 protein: CASSSSGRTGELFF; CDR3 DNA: TGTGCCAGCAGCTCTAGCGGGCGGACCGGGGAGCTGTTTTTT
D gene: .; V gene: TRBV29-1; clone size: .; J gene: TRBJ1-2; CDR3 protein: CSVSNGYTF; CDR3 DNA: TGCAGCGTTTCAAATGGCTACACCTTC
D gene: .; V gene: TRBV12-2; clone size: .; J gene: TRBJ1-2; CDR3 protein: CASRLDQDRRSYGYTF; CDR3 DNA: TGTGCAAGTCGCTTAGACCAGGACAGGCGAAGCTATGGCTACACCTTC
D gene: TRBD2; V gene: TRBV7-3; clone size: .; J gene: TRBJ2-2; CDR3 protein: CASSRSRPGGRTGELFF; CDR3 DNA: TGTGCCAGCAGCCGTTCCCGACCCGGGGGGAGGACCGGGGAGCTGTTTTTT
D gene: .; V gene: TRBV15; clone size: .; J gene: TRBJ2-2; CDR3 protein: CATSRGSGFGGNTGELFF; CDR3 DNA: TGTGCCACCAGCAGAGGGTCCGGGTTCGGCGGAAACACCGGGGAGCTGTTTTTT
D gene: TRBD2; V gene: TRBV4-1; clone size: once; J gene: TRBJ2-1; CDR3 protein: CASSQEKAGGDNEQFF; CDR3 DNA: TGCGCCAGCAGCCAAGAAAAAGCGGGAGGCGACAATGAGCAGTTCTTC
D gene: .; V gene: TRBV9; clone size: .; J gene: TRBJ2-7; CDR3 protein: CASSVGFTSNAYEQYF; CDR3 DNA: TGTGCCAGCAGCGTAGGCTTTACTAGCAATGCCTACGAGCAGTACTTC
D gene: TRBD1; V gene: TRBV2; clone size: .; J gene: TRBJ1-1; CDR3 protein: CASSFGTANTEAFF; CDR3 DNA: TGTGCCAGCAGCTTCGGGACAGCGAACACTGAAGCTTTCTTT
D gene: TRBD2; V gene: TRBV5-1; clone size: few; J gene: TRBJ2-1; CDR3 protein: CASSFTSGSRDNEQFF; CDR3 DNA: TGCGCCAGCAGCTTTACTAGCGGGAGCCGGGACAATGAGCAGTTCTTC
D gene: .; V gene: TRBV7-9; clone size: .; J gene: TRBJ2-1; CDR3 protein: CASSLRQGLGNEQFF; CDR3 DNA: TGTGCCAGCAGCTTAAGGCAGGGCCTGGGCAATGAGCAGTTCTTC
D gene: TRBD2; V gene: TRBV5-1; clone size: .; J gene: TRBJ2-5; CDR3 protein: CASSLAGGLAGGGETQYF; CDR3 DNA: TGCGCCAGCAGCTTGGCCGGGGGACTAGCGGGAGGCGGGGAGACCCAGTACTTC
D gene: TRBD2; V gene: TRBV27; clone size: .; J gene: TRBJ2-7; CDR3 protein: CASSRISGTSDEQYF; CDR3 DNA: TGTGCCAGCAGCCGAATAAGCGGGACCTCGGACGAGCAGTACTTC
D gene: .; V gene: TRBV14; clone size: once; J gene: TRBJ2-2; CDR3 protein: CASSPLAGSGELFF; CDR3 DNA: TGTGCCAGCAGCCCCCTGGCAGGGTCCGGGGAGCTGTTTTTT
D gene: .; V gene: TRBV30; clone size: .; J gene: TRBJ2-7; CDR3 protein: CACFRDNSYEQYF; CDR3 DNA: TGTGCCTGCTTCCGGGACAACTCCTACGAGCAGTACTTC
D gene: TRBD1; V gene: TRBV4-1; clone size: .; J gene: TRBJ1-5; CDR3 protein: CASSQGYRGRLDNQPQHF; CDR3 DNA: TGCGCCAGCAGCCAAGGATACAGGGGGCGATTAGACAATCAGCCCCAGCATTTT
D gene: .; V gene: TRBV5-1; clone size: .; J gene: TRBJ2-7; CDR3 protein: CASRQTGREQYF; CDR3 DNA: TGCGCCAGCAGACAAACAGGGCGCGAGCAGTACTTC
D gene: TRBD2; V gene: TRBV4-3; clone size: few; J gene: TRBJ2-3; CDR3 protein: CASSSLEGWRGGTDTQYF; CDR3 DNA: TGCGCCAGCAGCTCCCTCGAAGGGTGGCGGGGGGGCACAGATACGCAGTATTTT
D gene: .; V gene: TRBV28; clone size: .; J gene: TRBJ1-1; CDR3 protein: CASSLSSSGNTEAFF; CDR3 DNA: TGTGCCAGCAGTTTAAGTAGTTCGGGGAACACTGAAGCTTTCTTT
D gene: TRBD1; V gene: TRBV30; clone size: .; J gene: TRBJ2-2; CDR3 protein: CAWSAGQGTGELFF; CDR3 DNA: TGTGCCTGGAGTGCGGGACAGGGAACCGGGGAGCTGTTTTTT